The text below deals with one TCR beta chain. Its antigen is as yet unknown. A multiplex PCR was run with 60 Vbeta primers and 13 Jbeta primers. Sequencing was performed with immunoSEQ multiplex PCR; in TCRdb, only in-frame clones are kept and a portion is missing. This table has around 150,000 clones, roughly 80% appearing once. The data belong to a study of cytomegalovirus exposure and HLA in healthy donors. Findings and limits, study-wide: A later analysis found TCR association rates differed by HLA locus, highest for DRB1 and lowest for HLA-C. TCR beta sequences reportedly predicted the HLA-A and HLA-B alleles of most subjects accurately. Later work showed greater clonal expansion in HLA-associated TCR beta chains than in equally common others.

V was cut by 0 bases and J by 6 bases, with 13 bases left in between. Per the germline V gene, CDR1 is SGDLS and CDR2 is YYNGEE. CDR3 length: 14 residues. The chain combines TRBV9 with TRBJ2-7; D is ambiguous. The sequence came from a female donor in good health and CMV-seronegative. The sample taken for sequencing was PBMCs. The CDR3 DNA reads TGTGCCAGCAGCGTAGGGCCCCTTCGAGGCGAGCAGTACTTC. It codes for CASSVGPLRGEQYF.